This TCR beta chain was sequenced in a study of spatial heterogeneity in lung cancer (dated by TCRdb to the late 2010s). About the study as a whole: Beta-chain transcripts were consistently detected in greater numbers than alpha-chain transcripts, which likely reflects a higher abundance of beta-chain transcripts. Nonsynonymous mutation counts, determined by whole-exome sequencing of tumor tissue, were related to TCR repertoire features. Both alpha and beta chains were TCR-sequenced in roughly 200 tumor regions, approximately 67 matched nontumor lung samples and around 50 PBMC samples obtained at surgery. The study quantitatively compared TCR alpha and beta repertoires across multiple tumor regions, matched nontumor lung and blood in non-small cell lung cancer. In the raw uncorrected reads, each unique combination of TCR and UMI appeared more than ten times on average.

Broad study findings and their caveats: Ubiquitous expanded tumor TCRs were found in blood more often at tumor resection than at routine follow-up. Confirming at a functional level the hypothesis that regional TCRs recognize regional mutations was considered to require additional single-cell paired TCR alpha and beta sequencing.

As concerns this clonotype: The target of this receptor is not known. No much larger clonotype is one base removed from it; base qualities were not supplied. The library was built for alpha chains, so this beta chain is an off-target read and its size means little.

The CDR3 starts with the cysteine, ends with the phenylalanine, and has 15 residues. The retained sequence is limited to the CDR3, 45 bases, with the frame set at the first base. V is clipped by 1 base and J by 4 bases, and the sequence between their germline boundaries is 11 bases long. CDR1 and CDR2 are drawn from the germline V gene: SGHRS, YFSETQ. Library method: 5' RACE. Sequencing was carried out with a NextSeq 500. To allow correction of PCR and sequencing errors, the TCR library protocol tagged every TCR cDNA molecule with a unique molecular identifier. On the authors' methods: TCR identification, UMI-based error correction and CDR3 extraction were performed with Decombinator tools. TCRs above a frequency of 2 per 1,000, corresponding to the top 1% of the tumor frequency distribution, were defined as expanded. Renyi diversity was calculated using the R vegan package after each repertoire was subsampled 100 times to 5,000 TCRs. CDR3 similarity networks were built from amino acid triplet string-kernel similarity, with CDR3s being connected when pairwise similarity was above 0.82. TCRdb reanalyzed the raw reads on its own, using fastp at Q25 for trimming and MiXCR for clone calling, and kept in-frame beta chains. For every CDR3 protein sequence, its rows merge into one entry that carries the most common genes and DNA. TCRdb, not the original authors, processed these V and J calls. The sample includes 5,000 to 5,500 distinct CDR3 sequences, with 30% to 40% observed a single time. The biggest ten clones account for roughly 4% of the sample.

Taken with the paper, the label for time point translates to: sample taken at primary tumor resection. TCR sequencing used whole RNA extracted from tumor and nontumor lung tissue, or from cryopreserved PBMC samples, without cell sorting. Donors were 65 to 85 patients with early-stage, untreated non-small cell lung cancer from the lung TRACERx cohort. Only patients with enough RNA available from two or more tumor regions were chosen for TCR sequencing. The V and J genes are TRBV5-1 and TRBJ2-2; the D region is possibly TRBD1 or TRBD2, each matching across 6 bases. The source was PBMCs, collected at surgery. This sequence was found in a female donor with early-stage non-small cell lung cancer. The nucleotides read TGCGCCAGCAGCTTGCTACAGGGAGGCACCGGGGAGCTGTTTTTT. Its translation is CASSLLQGGTGELFF.